This T cell receptor (beta chain) is drawn from a study of CD8+ T cells in alopecia areata. Broader study findings: Researchers reported that TCR sharing among patients proved less clear than in mice, possibly HLA-linked.

Sequencing templates came from extracted RNA that was reverse transcribed into cDNA. TCRdb keeps only in-frame clones here, not all; method: immunoSEQ multiplex PCR. The table lists 150,000 to 200,000 clones, less than 65% of them singletons, with just over 1% in the top ten. Points on this clone: Its antigen remains unidentified.

The treatment was: oral pan-JAK inhibitor, 5-10 mg twice daily. Sorted out of PBMCs were CD4+ T cells and CD8+ T cells. The CDR3 consists of 11 residues. Trimming cost V 8 bases and J 11 bases, with 18 bases left between them. CDR1 and CDR2 (germline): DFQATT, SNEGSKA (reference sequence). The source material was CD4+ T cells sorted from blood, sampled at week 24, from a patient treated with tofacitinib. The chain combines TRBV20-1 with TRBJ1-2; D possibly corresponds to TRBD1 (5 bases). This clonotype was obtained from a human donor with alopecia areata. This CDR3 reads CSPGAGDDYTF. DNA of the CDR3: TGCAGTCCCGGGGCCGGAGATGATTACACCTTC.